This record looks at one T cell receptor beta chain sequence and its context. The missing conserved phenylalanine or tryptophan at the end of this CDR3 makes a read error likely. The sample is drawn from a study of T cells in Graves' hyperthyroidism and ophthalmopathy. In germline, CDR1 is KGHSH, CDR2 LQKENI. The CDR3 has 15 amino acids. V was clipped by 5 bases and J by 5 bases; unmatched bases: 6. Amplification yielded TCR beta CDR3 regions, with RNA transcripts as the source. During a first-round RT-PCR of the TCR CDR3, the HTBI primer set was used. TCRdb reprocessed the multiplex PCR reads via MiXCR and lists one record per CDR3 protein. The table has fewer than 350,000 distinct CDR3 sequences, 15% to 20% seen once; the top ten hold around 16%.

The sequenced sample consisted of blood. V is TRBV18 and J is TRBJ2-5; TRBD2 aligns across 12 bases. The receptor comes from a woman between 40 and 50 years old with Graves' ophthalmopathy. As DNA, the CDR3 is TGTGCCAGCTCAACGGCTAGCGGGAGGGCCGAGACCCAGTACCTC. Its translation: CASSTASGRAETQYL.